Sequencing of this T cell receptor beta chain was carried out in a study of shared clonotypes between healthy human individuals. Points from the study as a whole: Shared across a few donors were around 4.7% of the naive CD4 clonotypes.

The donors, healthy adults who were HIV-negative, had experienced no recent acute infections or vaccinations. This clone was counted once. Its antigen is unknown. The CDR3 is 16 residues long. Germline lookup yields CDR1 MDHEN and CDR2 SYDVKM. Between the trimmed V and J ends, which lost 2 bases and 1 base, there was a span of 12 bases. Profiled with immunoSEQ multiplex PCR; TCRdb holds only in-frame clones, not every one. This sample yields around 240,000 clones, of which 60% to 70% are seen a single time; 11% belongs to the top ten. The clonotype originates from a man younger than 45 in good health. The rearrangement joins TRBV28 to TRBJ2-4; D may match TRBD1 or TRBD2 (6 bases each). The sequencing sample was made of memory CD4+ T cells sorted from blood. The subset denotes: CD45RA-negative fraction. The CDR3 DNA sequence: TGTGCCAGCAGTTTAAGGCCGGGGGCGGCCAAAAACATTCAGTACTTC. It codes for CASSLRPGAAKNIQYF.